This is a list of T cell receptor beta chains from one sample in a study of blood T cell repertoires in COVID-19. The method was immunoSEQ multiplex PCR; TCRdb's version includes in-frame clones alone and lacks a portion of them. The repertoire has about 210,000 clones, approximately 78% of them found once; the top ten carry around 12%. Sequencing was performed on peripheral blood. The receptors derive from a middle-aged woman with acute or convalescent COVID-19. Both conserved end residues are part of each CDR3. Fields, in order: V gene, J gene, clone size, D gene, CDR3 DNA, CDR3 protein. A D gene is named only where the DNA matches it firmly. Rows may omit the clone size; those that give it use once, few, many or a size class.

v_gene: TRBV24-1
j_gene: TRBJ2-5
abundance: NA
d_gene: NA
CDR3nt: TGTGCCACCAGTGATCGGGCTAGCGCCGAGACCCAGTACTTC
CDR3aa: CATSDRASAETQYF

v_gene: TRBV4-1
j_gene: TRBJ1-5
abundance: NA
d_gene: NA
CDR3nt: TGCGCCAGCAGCCAAGAGGACAGAAATCAGCCCCAGCATTTT
CDR3aa: CASSQEDRNQPQHF

v_gene: TRBV18
j_gene: TRBJ1-5
abundance: NA
d_gene: NA
CDR3nt: TGTGCCAGCTCACCTAATGTGATTGGAGGGAGTCAGCCCCAGCATTTT
CDR3aa: CASSPNVIGGSQPQHF

v_gene: TRBV9
j_gene: TRBJ2-3
abundance: NA
d_gene: NA
CDR3nt: TGTGCCAGCAGCGTAGGTGGTTCCGTTTACTCAGATACGCAGTATTTT
CDR3aa: CASSVGGSVYSDTQYF

v_gene: TRBV2
j_gene: TRBJ2-7
abundance: NA
d_gene: NA
CDR3nt: TGTGCCAGCAGTGAAGGCCCCTCCCAGGGTTACGAGCAGTACTTC
CDR3aa: CASSEGPSQGYEQYF

v_gene: TRBV6-1
j_gene: TRBJ2-2
abundance: NA
d_gene: TRBD2
CDR3nt: TGTGCCAGCAGGACTCGGGAGGGGGGCACCGGGGAGCTGTTTTTT
CDR3aa: CASRTREGGTGELFF

v_gene: TRBV24-1
j_gene: TRBJ2-7
abundance: NA
d_gene: TRBD1
CDR3nt: TGTGCCACCAGTGATAACAGGGGTGACGAGCAGTACTTC
CDR3aa: CATSDNRGDEQYF

v_gene: TRBV18
j_gene: TRBJ1-4
abundance: NA
d_gene: NA
CDR3nt: TGTGCCAGCTCACCAACGAGGGACTCGAATGAAAAACTGTTTTTT
CDR3aa: CASSPTRDSNEKLFF

v_gene: TRBV5-1
j_gene: TRBJ2-1
abundance: NA
d_gene: TRBD1
CDR3nt: TGCGCCAGCAGCGGCCGGGACAGACAGACCAATGAGCAGTTCTTC
CDR3aa: CASSGRDRQTNEQFF

v_gene: TRBV7-9
j_gene: TRBJ1-1
abundance: NA
d_gene: NA
CDR3nt: TGTGCCAGCAGCTTAGGCCCTGAGGCTCTACTTGAAGCTTTCTTT
CDR3aa: CASSLGPEALLEAFF

v_gene: TRBV4-3
j_gene: TRBJ1-4
abundance: NA
d_gene: NA
CDR3nt: TGCGCCAGCAGCCAAAGAAGGACAGTAGGAATTAATGAAAAACTGTTTTTT
CDR3aa: CASSQRRTVGINEKLFF

v_gene: TRBV14
j_gene: TRBJ1-1
abundance: NA
d_gene: TRBD1
CDR3nt: TGTGCCAGCAGCCAAGATCCGGGACAGGGGAGTTTAGCTTTCTTT
CDR3aa: CASSQDPGQGSLAFF

v_gene: TRBV7-9
j_gene: TRBJ2-7
abundance: NA
d_gene: NA
CDR3nt: TGTGCCAGCAGCCTCATGAGCTACGAGCAGTACTTC
CDR3aa: CASSLMSYEQYF

v_gene: TRBV27
j_gene: TRBJ2-1
abundance: NA
d_gene: NA
CDR3nt: TGTGCCAGCAGTTTGTTCAGGGGCCTGGCCGGGGGGAATGAGCAGTTCTTC
CDR3aa: CASSLFRGLAGGNEQFF

v_gene: TRBV3-1/TRBV3-2
j_gene: TRBJ2-1
abundance: NA
d_gene: TRBD2
CDR3nt: TGTGCCAGCAGCCATAACGGAGCGGGGGGGCACGGTGAGCAGTTCTTC
CDR3aa: CASSHNGAGGHGEQFF

v_gene: TRBV6-2/TRBV6-3
j_gene: TRBJ1-2
abundance: few
d_gene: TRBD1
CDR3nt: TGTGCCAGCAGTTCATACCGACAGGGAGGCCGCTATGGCTACACCTTC
CDR3aa: CASSSYRQGGRYGYTF

v_gene: TRBV21-1
j_gene: TRBJ1-2
abundance: NA
d_gene: NA
CDR3nt: TGTGCCAGCAGCAAAGACCCTTTAGGGGGTTCTAACTATGGCTACACCTTC
CDR3aa: CASSKDPLGGSNYGYTF

v_gene: TRBV7-2
j_gene: TRBJ1-3
abundance: NA
d_gene: TRBD1
CDR3nt: TGTGCCAGCAGCCCGTGGGGGACAGACGGAAACACCATATATTTT
CDR3aa: CASSPWGTDGNTIYF

v_gene: TRBV3-1/TRBV3-2
j_gene: TRBJ2-7
abundance: NA
d_gene: NA
CDR3nt: TGTGCCAGCAGCCCGCAGGATCGGTACGAGCAGTACTTC
CDR3aa: CASSPQDRYEQYF

v_gene: TRBV6-5
j_gene: TRBJ1-5
abundance: NA
d_gene: NA
CDR3nt: TGTGCCAGCAGGCGACATGTGCATCATTTT
CDR3aa: CASRRHVHHF

v_gene: TRBV30
j_gene: TRBJ1-2
abundance: NA
d_gene: TRBD1
CDR3nt: TGTGCCTGGAGCCCCCGCACAGGGGGCAGCTATGGCTACACCTTC
CDR3aa: CAWSPRTGGSYGYTF

v_gene: TRBV5-6
j_gene: TRBJ2-3
abundance: NA
d_gene: NA
CDR3nt: TGTGCCAGCAGCTTGGTCGGCGCAGGTACGCAGTATTTT
CDR3aa: CASSLVGAGTQYF

v_gene: TRBV9
j_gene: TRBJ1-1
abundance: NA
d_gene: NA
CDR3nt: TGTGCCAGCAGCGTATTGGACACTACGAACACTGAAGCTTTCTTT
CDR3aa: CASSVLDTTNTEAFF

v_gene: TRBV11-3
j_gene: TRBJ2-2
abundance: NA
d_gene: NA
CDR3nt: TGTGCCAGCAGCTTAGTACTGACCGGGGAGCTGTTTTTT
CDR3aa: CASSLVLTGELFF

v_gene: TRBV30
j_gene: TRBJ2-2
abundance: NA
d_gene: TRBD2
CDR3nt: TGTGCCTGGAGTGTGGCTAGCGGCGGCACCGGGGAGCTGTTTTTT
CDR3aa: CAWSVASGGTGELFF

v_gene: TRBV24-1
j_gene: TRBJ2-3
abundance: NA
d_gene: NA
CDR3nt: TGTGCCACCAGTCCGGGGTGGAGTACAGATACGCAGTATTTT
CDR3aa: CATSPGWSTDTQYF

v_gene: TRBV10-2
j_gene: TRBJ2-7
abundance: NA
d_gene: NA
CDR3nt: TGCGCCAGCAGCCAGGGGTGGGCTTACGAGCAGTACTTC
CDR3aa: CASSQGWAYEQYF

v_gene: TRBV20-1
j_gene: TRBJ2-2
abundance: few
d_gene: TRBD2
CDR3nt: TGCAGTGCTAGTTCAGCTAGCGGGATGGGCGGGGAGCTGTTTTTT
CDR3aa: CSASSASGMGGELFF

v_gene: TRBV6-2/TRBV6-3
j_gene: TRBJ2-3
abundance: NA
d_gene: NA
CDR3nt: TGTGCCAGCAGTTACCACACACTAGCTGATACGCAGTATTTT
CDR3aa: CASSYHTLADTQYF

v_gene: TRBV6-5
j_gene: TRBJ2-1
abundance: NA
d_gene: NA
CDR3nt: TGTGCCAGTCGTAAACAGTCCTCCTACAATGAGCAGTTCTTC
CDR3aa: CASRKQSSYNEQFF

v_gene: TRBV5-1
j_gene: TRBJ1-1
abundance: NA
d_gene: TRBD1
CDR3nt: TGCGCCAGCAGCGGGCCCGGGACAGGGACTACTAACACTGAAGCTTTCTTT
CDR3aa: CASSGPGTGTTNTEAFF

v_gene: TRBV19
j_gene: TRBJ1-5
abundance: NA
d_gene: TRBD1
CDR3nt: TGTGCCGGAGGACAGGGCGGTCAGCCCCAGCATTTT
CDR3aa: CAGGQGGQPQHF

v_gene: TRBV12-3/TRBV12-4
j_gene: TRBJ1-3
abundance: NA
d_gene: NA
CDR3nt: TGTGCCAGCAGTTTACTCCAGGGGCCAACCGAATTT
CDR3aa: CASSLLQGPTEF

v_gene: TRBV5-1
j_gene: TRBJ2-5
abundance: NA
d_gene: TRBD2
CDR3nt: TGCGCCAGCAGCTTACCAACTAGCGGACAAGAGACCCAGTACTTC
CDR3aa: CASSLPTSGQETQYF

v_gene: TRBV20-1
j_gene: TRBJ2-1
abundance: NA
d_gene: NA
CDR3nt: TGCAGTGCTAGTTGGCTACCAGGCTCTGACAATGAGCAGTTCTTC
CDR3aa: CSASWLPGSDNEQFF

v_gene: TRBV6-5
j_gene: TRBJ2-7
abundance: NA
d_gene: NA
CDR3nt: TGTGCCAGCAGACTTACGTTTAGCTCCTACGAGCAGTACTTC
CDR3aa: CASRLTFSSYEQYF

v_gene: TRBV7-9
j_gene: TRBJ2-1
abundance: NA
d_gene: TRBD2
CDR3nt: TGTGCCAGCAGCCTGACTAGCGGAATTTACAATGAGCAGTTCTTC
CDR3aa: CASSLTSGIYNEQFF

v_gene: TRBV9
j_gene: TRBJ2-2
abundance: NA
d_gene: NA
CDR3nt: TGTGCCAGCAGCGCGAGTGGGACAACCGGGGAGCTGTTTTTT
CDR3aa: CASSASGTTGELFF

v_gene: TRBV19
j_gene: TRBJ1-2
abundance: NA
d_gene: TRBD1
CDR3nt: TGTGCCAGTAGGCGACTCACGGACAGGGGGCTCACGAACTATGGCTACACCTTC
CDR3aa: CASRRLTDRGLTNYGYTF

v_gene: TRBV6-5
j_gene: TRBJ1-1
abundance: NA
d_gene: TRBD1
CDR3nt: TGTGCCAGCAAGTCCGGGACAGGGCCCACTGAAGCTTTCTTT
CDR3aa: CASKSGTGPTEAFF

v_gene: TRBV5-1
j_gene: TRBJ1-6
abundance: NA
d_gene: TRBD1
CDR3nt: TGCGCCAGCAGCTTGGGCGGGCTACATGAAACAGGGGGAGTCATTTCACCCCTCCACTTT
CDR3aa: CASSLGGLHETGGVISPLHF